This T cell receptor (beta chain) was captured by sequencing in a study of control samples from healthy donors and cancer patients. TCRdb keeps only in-frame clones here, not all; method: immunoSEQ multiplex PCR. This repertoire shows approximately 97,000 clones, 85% to 90% found once; its top ten account for over 12%. This CDR3 spans 11 amino acids. CDR1 is MDHEN and CDR2 is SYDVKM in the germline V gene. Trimming cost V 4 bases and J 3 bases, with 4 bases left between them. The source of this sequence is a man aged 25-45 years in good health. Sequenced material: blood. V usage is TRBV28 and J usage is TRBJ2-7, with D unclear. As DNA, the CDR3 is TGTGCCAGCAGTTATATCTACGAGCAGTACTTC. Translation gives CASSYIYEQYF.